Listed below are T cell receptor beta chains from one sample, sequenced in a study of shared clonotypes between healthy human individuals. Measured with immunoSEQ multiplex PCR; TCRdb has only the in-frame clones, and not every one. This sample carries about 2.1 million clones, 93% of them seen once, and the ten largest clones take under 2%. Sequencing used naive CD8+ T cells from PBMCs. Receptors were obtained from a man in his late teens or twenties in good health. Some clones in this sample may be carry-over from other donors' samples. The CDR3 runs from the conserved cysteine through the conserved F or W. The D gene is left open where the match is weak. Size is omitted from some rows. Given values are once, few, many or a class for expanded clones.

v_call	clone_size	d_call	j_call	cdr3_aa	cdr3_nt
TRBV29-1	once	TRBD1	TRBJ2-2	CSVGQGTGELFF	TGCAGCGTTGGACAGGGCACCGGGGAGCTGTTTTTT
TRBV11-2	once	-	TRBJ2-2	CASSLGLLAINAGELFF	TGTGCCAGCAGCTTAGGTCTCCTAGCGATAAACGCCGGGGAGCTGTTTTTT
TRBV7-8	-	TRBD1	TRBJ2-7	CASSLLTGTYEQYF	TGTGCCAGCAGCTTGTTGACAGGGACCTACGAGCAGTACTTC
TRBV6-6	-	-	TRBJ1-1	CASGTDRLNTEAFF	TGTGCCAGCGGCACGGACAGATTGAACACTGAAGCTTTCTTT
TRBV14	-	-	TRBJ2-7	CASSQGSGDEQYF	TGTGCCAGCAGCCAAGGGTCAGGGGACGAGCAGTACTTC
TRBV6-1	-	-	TRBJ2-7	CASSELAESYEQYF	TGTGCCAGCAGTGAATTGGCGGAGTCCTACGAGCAGTACTTC
TRBV27	once	-	TRBJ2-7	CASSLSMGVQGGEQYF	TGTGCCAGCAGTTTATCGATGGGGGTCCAGGGGGGAGAGCAGTACTTC
TRBV19	-	-	TRBJ1-1	CASLSALGATEAFF	TGTGCCAGCCTTTCGGCCCTCGGGGCCACTGAAGCTTTCTTT
TRBV4-2	-	TRBD1	TRBJ1-1	CASSQILQGAGEAFF	TGTGCCAGCAGCCAAATTTTACAGGGGGCTGGTGAAGCTTTCTTT
TRBV28	-	-	TRBJ2-3	CASSFVGSGLTDTQYF	TGTGCCAGCAGTTTTGTTGGGAGCGGGTTAACAGATACGCAGTATTTT
TRBV28	-	-	TRBJ2-5	CASSLYKKALGTQYF	TGTGCCAGCAGTTTATATAAGAAGGCCCTAGGGACCCAGTACTTC
TRBV9	-	-	TRBJ2-7	CASSVASGVSEQYF	TGTGCCAGCAGCGTAGCTTCAGGGGTAAGCGAGCAGTACTTC
TRBV27	-	-	TRBJ1-2	CASSLSSPGAPYGYTF	TGTGCCAGCAGTTTATCATCCCCCGGGGCGCCCTATGGCTACACCTTC
TRBV2	-	-	TRBJ2-1	CASSLDWQANEQFF	TGTGCCAGCAGCCTCGACTGGCAAGCCAATGAGCAGTTCTTC
TRBV9	-	-	TRBJ2-1	CASSVGQINEQFF	TGTGCCAGCAGCGTAGGTCAGATCAATGAGCAGTTCTTC
TRBV9	-	-	TRBJ2-5	CASSREETQYF	TGTGCCAGCAGTCGGGAAGAGACCCAGTACTTC
TRBV5-5	-	-	TRBJ1-1	CASSLGATEAFF	TGTGCCAGCAGCTTGGGAGCCACTGAAGCTTTCTTT
TRBV20-1	once	-	TRBJ1-2	CSLRASEGYTF	TGCAGTCTGAGGGCCAGTGAGGGCTACACCTTC
TRBV7-9	once	-	TRBJ2-1	CASSQGRMDEQFF	TGTGCCAGCTCCCAGGGGCGGATGGATGAGCAGTTCTTC
TRBV7-6	once	-	TRBJ2-2	CASSPILGGITTGELFF	TGTGCCAGCAGCCCAATTTTGGGGGGCATAACTACCGGGGAGCTGTTTTTT
TRBV7-9	-	-	TRBJ1-2	CASSADGLYGYTF	TGTGCCAGCAGCGCGGACGGGCTTTATGGCTACACCTTC
TRBV30	-	-	TRBJ2-7	CAWSVRGGEQYF	TGTGCCTGGAGTGTCAGGGGAGGCGAGCAGTACTTC
TRBV7-3	-	-	TRBJ1-1	CASTSRGNEAFF	TGTGCCAGCACCTCCAGGGGTAATGAAGCTTTCTTT
TRBV30	-	-	TRBJ2-1	CAWSVSATYNEQFF	TGTGCCTGGAGTGTAAGCGCTACCTACAATGAGCAGTTCTTC
TRBV28	-	TRBD2	TRBJ2-1	CASTSRREGHHDEQFF	TGTGCCAGCACCTCTCGGCGGGAGGGTCACCACGATGAGCAGTTCTTC
TRBV19	-	TRBD2	TRBJ2-1	CASSIGLAGLNEQFF	TGTGCCAGTAGTATAGGACTAGCGGGACTAAATGAGCAGTTCTTC
TRBV19	-	-	TRBJ1-1	CASSIGRGNTEAFF	TGTGCCAGTAGTATCGGCAGGGGGAACACTGAAGCTTTCTTT
TRBV27	-	TRBD1	TRBJ1-1	CASSHDRDEMNTEAFF	TGTGCCAGCAGCCACGACAGGGATGAAATGAACACTGAAGCTTTCTTT
TRBV7-9	-	-	TRBJ2-5	CASSSTIGLQETQYF	TGTGCCAGCAGCTCCACAATAGGGCTCCAAGAGACCCAGTACTTC
TRBV13	-	-	TRBJ2-3	CASKQRPSTDTQYF	TGTGCCAGCAAACAGCGACCGAGCACAGATACGCAGTATTTT
TRBV30	-	TRBD2	TRBJ2-7	CAWSLAGAYEQYF	TGTGCCTGGAGTTTAGCGGGGGCCTACGAGCAGTACTTC
TRBV4-1	-	TRBD1	TRBJ1-2	CASSIQARTGNGYTF	TGCGCCAGCAGCATACAAGCCCGGACAGGGAATGGCTACACCTTC
TRBV6-1	-	TRBD1	TRBJ2-1	CASSGQVNYNEQFF	TGTGCCAGCAGCGGACAGGTGAACTACAATGAGCAGTTCTTC
TRBV13	-	-	TRBJ1-4	CASSLDGTNEKLFF	TGTGCCAGCAGCTTAGACGGAACTAATGAAAAACTGTTTTTT
TRBV7-3	-	-	TRBJ2-7	CASSPRTYEQYF	TGTGCCAGCAGCCCTAGGACCTACGAGCAGTACTTC